Detailed here is one T cell receptor (beta chain). This sample was included in a study of technical replicates of blood from a handful of donors. Data came from immunoSEQ multiplex PCR; TCRdb stores just in-frame clones and leaves some out. The sample contains almost 90,000 clones, about 94% of which appear only once. The CDR3 loop spans 15 amino acids. J was trimmed by 5 bases and V by 2 bases; bases with no gene match: 2. Germline V lookup: CDR1 SGHTA, CDR2 FQGTGA. Sequencing input: T cells isolated from PBMCs. The TCR originated in a human donor in good health. This sequence joins TRBV7-3 and TRBJ2-2; 10 bases match TRBD2. The CDR3 DNA follows: TGTGCCAGCAGCTTACGTAGCGGGGGGACCGGGGAGCTGTTTTTT. Translation gives CASSLRSGGTGELFF.